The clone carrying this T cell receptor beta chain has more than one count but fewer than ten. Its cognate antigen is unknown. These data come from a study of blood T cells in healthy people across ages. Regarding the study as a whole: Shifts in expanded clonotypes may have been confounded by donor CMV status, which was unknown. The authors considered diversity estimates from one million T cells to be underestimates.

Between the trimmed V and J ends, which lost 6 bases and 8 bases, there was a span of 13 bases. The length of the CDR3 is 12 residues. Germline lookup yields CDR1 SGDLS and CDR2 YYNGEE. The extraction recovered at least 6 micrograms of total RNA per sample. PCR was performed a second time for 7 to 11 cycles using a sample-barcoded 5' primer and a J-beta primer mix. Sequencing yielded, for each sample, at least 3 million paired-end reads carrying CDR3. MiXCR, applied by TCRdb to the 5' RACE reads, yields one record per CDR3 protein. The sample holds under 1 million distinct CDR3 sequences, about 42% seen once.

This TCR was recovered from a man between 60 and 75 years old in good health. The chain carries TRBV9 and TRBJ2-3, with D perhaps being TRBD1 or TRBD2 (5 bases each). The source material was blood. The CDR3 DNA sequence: TGTGCCAGCAACGGCCTTGGGGGTACGCAGTATTTT. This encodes CASNGLGGTQYF.